Following are 2 T cell receptor beta chains from one sample sequenced in a study of blood T cell repertoires in COVID-19. Some clones are missing from TCRdb's copy, which holds only in-frame ones; the method was immunoSEQ multiplex PCR. The profile shows about 170,000 clones, 65% to 80% of them singletons. Material: PBMCs or T cells enriched from blood (not recorded which). The receptors stem from a woman in her 70s in a cohort exposed to, infected with or recovered from COVID-19 (not recorded which).

V is TRBV7-9 and J is TRBJ2-1; 11 nucleotides agree with TRBD2. CDR1 SEHNR and CDR2 FQNEAQ come from the germline V gene (reference sequence). This CDR3 region has 15 residues. The V segment lost 5 bases and the J segment 8 bases; nucleotides outside the gene matches: 8. The CDR3 nucleotides read TGTGCCAGCAGCCGTAGCGGGAGGGGAAGCGATGAGCAGTTCTTC. Protein: CASSRSGRGSDEQFF.

This sequence joins TRBV9 and TRBJ2-3; TRBD2 matches 9 bases. Germline CDR1 SGDLS, CDR2 YYNGEE. After removal of 1 base from V and 8 bases from J, the junction contained 11 bases not matched to a gene. The CDR3 has 16 residues. DNA for the CDR3: TGTGCCAGCAGCGTATCTACTAGCGGGCCCTGGGGTACGCAGTATTTT. This encodes CASSVSTSGPWGTQYF.